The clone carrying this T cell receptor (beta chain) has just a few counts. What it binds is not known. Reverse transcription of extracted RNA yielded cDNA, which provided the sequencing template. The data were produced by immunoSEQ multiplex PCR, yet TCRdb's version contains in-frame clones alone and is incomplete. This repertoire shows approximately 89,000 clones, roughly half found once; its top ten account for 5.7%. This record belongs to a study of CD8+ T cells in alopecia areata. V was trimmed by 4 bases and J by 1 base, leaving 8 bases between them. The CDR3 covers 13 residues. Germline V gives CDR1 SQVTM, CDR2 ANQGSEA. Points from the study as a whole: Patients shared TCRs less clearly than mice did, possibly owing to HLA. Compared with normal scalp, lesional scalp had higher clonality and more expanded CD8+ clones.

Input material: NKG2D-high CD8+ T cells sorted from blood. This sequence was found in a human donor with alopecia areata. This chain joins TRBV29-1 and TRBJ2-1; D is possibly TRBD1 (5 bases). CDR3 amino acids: CSVAKGSYNEQFF. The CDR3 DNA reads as TGCAGCGTTGCAAAGGGGTCCTACAATGAGCAGTTCTTC.